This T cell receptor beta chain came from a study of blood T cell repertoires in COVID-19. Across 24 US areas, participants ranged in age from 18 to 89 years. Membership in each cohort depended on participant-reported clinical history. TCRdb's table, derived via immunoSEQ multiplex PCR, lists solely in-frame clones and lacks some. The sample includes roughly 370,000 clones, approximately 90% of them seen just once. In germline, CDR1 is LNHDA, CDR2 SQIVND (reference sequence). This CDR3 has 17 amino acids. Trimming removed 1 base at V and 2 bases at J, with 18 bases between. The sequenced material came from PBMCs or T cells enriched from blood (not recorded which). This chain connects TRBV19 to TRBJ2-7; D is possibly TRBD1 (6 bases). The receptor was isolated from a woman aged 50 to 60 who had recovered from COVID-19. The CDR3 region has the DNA TGTGCCAGTAGTATAGGAGAGTGGACCGGGACAACCTACGAGCAGTACTTC. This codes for CASSIGEWTGTTYEQYF.